This T cell receptor (beta chain) was obtained from a study of T-cell memory formation after mild COVID-19. Notes on the study in general: Later expanders leaned toward CD4+, whereas clones contracting from day 15 to 85 were balanced CD4/CD8.

This CDR3 comprises 11 residues. Germline V gene data show CDR1 as SNHLY and CDR2 as FYNNEI. V lost 4 bases and J 5 bases, leaving 5 bases between the germline ends. The TCR alpha and TCR beta cDNA libraries, bearing sample barcodes and UMIs, were generated by 5'RACE using constant-segment primers. TCRdb passed the 5' RACE reads through MiXCR, listing each CDR3 protein once. Of some 160,000 distinct CDR3 sequences in the sample, roughly 28% are singletons; the top ten hold approximately 12%. This clonotype was detected a few times. The antigen is unknown. Sequencing input: PBMCs or a T cell subset sorted from them (not recorded which). The chain carries TRBV2 and TRBJ2-5; no firm D call. This receptor was taken from an adult woman who had mild COVID-19 (a few samples of this study predate the infection). Cell type and time point are not known. CDR3 coding DNA: TGTGCCAGCAGTGGCACGGAGACCCAGTACTTC. It codes for CASSGTETQYF.